Below, 26 T cell receptor beta chains from the same sample are listed, as sequenced in a study of blood T cell repertoires in COVID-19 (dated by TCRdb to the early 2020s). The library was generated by the immunoSEQ multiplex PCR assay. As stored in TCRdb, this immuneACCESS dataset retains in-frame rearrangements with V and J assigned. A fraction of the clones does not appear; measured against another copy, unresolved V genes explain less than half of the discrepancy, and the remainder lacks a known reason. The sample table lists fewer than 85,000 clones, less than 90% of them with a count of one. Approximately 9.7% of the sample goes to the ten largest clones. The sequenced sample was peripheral blood. The receptors stem from a human donor in a cohort sampled during active COVID-19.

The CDR3 DNA is TGTGCCTGGAGTGTACGGGGGAACGGGGAGCTGTTTTTT. As protein: CAWSVRGNGELFF. V usage is TRBV30 and J usage is TRBJ2-2, with D maybe TRBD2 (6 bases). Deletions cut 0 bases from V and 7 bases from J, with 9 bases between. CDR1 and CDR2 from the germline V gene are GTSNPN and SVGIG (reference sequence). The CDR3 sequence is 13 residues long. The full variable domain, rest sourced from reference TRBV30 and TRBJ2-2, is SQTIHQWPATLVQPVGSPLSLECTVEGTSNPNLYWYRQAAGRGLQLLFYSVGIGQISSEVPQNLSASRPQDRQFILSSKKLLLSDSGFYLCAWSVRGNGELFFGEGSRLTVL.

V gene TRBV5-6 combines with J gene TRBJ2-3, with D unresolved. The CDR3 is 12 residues long. Looked up from germline, CDR1 is SGHDT and CDR2 is YYEEEE. V lost 0 bases and J lost 9, with 8 bases in between. In DNA form, the CDR3 reads TGTGCCAGCAGCTTGGCACTAAACACGCAGTATTTT. Protein product: CASSLALNTQYF.

The chain combines TRBV28 with TRBJ1-4, with 8 positions matching TRBD1. V gave up 7 bases and J gave up 5 bases; unmatched junction bases: 12. Germline-derived CDR1 and CDR2 are MDHEN and SYDVKM. The CDR3 has 16 amino acids. DNA for the CDR3: TGTGCCAGCACCACAATCAGGGGACAGGCAAATGAAAAACTGTTTTTT. Translated: CASTTIRGQANEKLFF.

In its sample, this clone was seen a few times. The chain links TRBV30 to TRBJ1-2, with D maybe TRBD1 (6 bases). Germline CDR1 GTSNPN, CDR2 SVGIG (reference sequence). The CDR3 consists of 13 residues. V was cut by 0 bases and J by 8 bases, with 13 bases left in between. The CDR3 DNA reads TGTGCCTGGAGTGTACACAGGGATGGCGGCTACACCTTC. Its translation is CAWSVHRDGGYTF.

The genes are TRBV6-5 and TRBJ1-5, with 8 bases lining up with TRBD1. The CDR3 consists of 13 residues. Germline CDR1 and CDR2: MNHEY and SVGAGI. Trimming cost V 4 bases and J 5 bases; bases outside gene matches: 1. CDR3 coding DNA: TGTGCCAGCAGTTTGGACAGGGATCAGCCCCAGCATTTT. Its protein product is CASSLDRDQPQHF.

The rearrangement links TRBV6-5 to TRBJ1-1; 7 nucleotides line up with TRBD1. This CDR3 is 15 amino acids long. Germline assignment: CDR1 MNHEY and CDR2 SVGAGI. The V and J ends lost 2 bases and 0 bases, in that order; junction bases with no gene match: 3. CDR3 in DNA: TGTGCCAGCAGTTACCGGACAGGTGTGAACACTGAAGCTTTCTTT. Translated, it gives CASSYRTGVNTEAFF.

This chain links TRBV20-1 with TRBJ2-5; no firm D call. V gave up 3 bases and J gave up 3 bases, with 5 bases separating them. The CDR3 is made up of 11 amino acids. Germline lookup yields CDR1 DFQATT and CDR2 SNEGSKA (reference sequence). CDR3 sequence (DNA): TGCAGTGCTAGCGCGGAAGAGACCCAGTACTTC. Its translation is CSASAEETQYF.

This rearrangement joins TRBV4-1 to TRBJ1-2, with D unresolved. Trimming took off 2 bases at V and 4 bases at J, with 11 bases between the two ends. The CDR3 covers 14 residues. The V gene's germline CDR1 is MGHRA and CDR2 YSYEKL. Here the CDR3 DNA reads TGCGCCAGCAGCCAAATAACTGTTACCTATGGCTACACCTTC. It translates to CASSQITVTYGYTF.

This clone was found once. The rearrangement joins TRBV5-5 to TRBJ2-1; D uncertain. The CDR3 has 13 residues. Trimming removed 0 bases at V and 8 bases at J, with 9 bases between. Germline V gives CDR1 SGHKS, CDR2 YYEKEE (reference sequence). The CDR3 DNA reads as TGTGCCAGCAGCTTGGACTCAGGATATGAGCAGTTCTTC. Its protein product is CASSLDSGYEQFF.

The chain employs TRBV7-9 and TRBJ2-1; TRBD1 agrees at 11 bases. V trimming: 4 bases; J trimming: 8 bases; junction bases outside the gene matches: 10. Per germline, CDR1 SEHNR and CDR2 FQNEAQ (reference sequence). The CDR3 spans 16 residues. CDR3 protein: CASSYGTGGTLDEQFF. DNA of the CDR3: TGTGCCAGCAGCTACGGGACAGGGGGTACCTTGGATGAGCAGTTCTTC.

The V call is TRBV5-1, the J call TRBJ2-7; D is ambiguous. The CDR3 has 13 residues. Trimming shortened V by 2 bases and J by 2 bases, and 8 bases separated the two germline ends. Germline V gene sequence: CDR1 SGHRS, CDR2 YFSETQ. The CDR3 loop reads CASSFSEPYEQYF. CDR3 coding DNA: TGCGCCAGCAGCTTCAGCGAACCCTACGAGCAGTACTTC.

J is TRBJ2-4 and V is TRBV5-6; TRBD2 aligns across 7 bases. In germline, CDR1 is SGHDT, CDR2 YYEEEE. The junction had 15 bases not matched to a gene; V was cut back by 2 bases and J by 1 base. CDR3 size: 19 residues. CDR3 sequence: CASSFWGVLGGPAKNIQYF. CDR3 in DNA: TGTGCCAGCAGCTTTTGGGGTGTCCTGGGAGGGCCTGCCAAAAACATTCAGTACTTC.

The chain employs TRBV21-1 and TRBJ1-2; the listed D gene, TRBD1, was not tested against the DNA. TRBV21-1 is given as a pseudogene. The CDR3 runs to 15 residues. The CDR3 protein is CARKFLTGAPHGYTF. In DNA, the CDR3 is TGTGCCAGAAAATTCCTTACAGGGGCCCCCCATGGCTACACCTTC.

The V gene is TRBV19, the J gene TRBJ1-1; 7 bases align to TRBD1. The CDR3 length is 15 residues. Trimming removed 6 bases from V and 4 bases from J; junction bases left unmatched: 11. CDR1 LNHDA and CDR2 SQIVND come from the germline V gene (reference sequence). CDR3 residues: CASSVGTAHATEAFF. CDR3 nucleotide sequence: TGTGCCAGTAGCGTTGGGACAGCCCATGCCACTGAAGCTTTCTTT.

This chain links TRBV5-1 with TRBJ2-1; a weak D match, TRBD2 (5 bases). Trimming took 0 bases from V and 0 from J, leaving 7 bases between them. The CDR3 sequence is 15 residues long. CDR1 is SGHRS, CDR2 YFSETQ, per germline. CDR3 sequence reads: CASSLEGVSYNEQFF. Here the CDR3 DNA reads TGCGCCAGCAGCTTGGAGGGAGTCTCCTACAATGAGCAGTTCTTC.

This sequence joins TRBV6-5 and TRBJ2-1; 10 positions agree with TRBD2. With V trimmed by 6 bases and J by 0 bases, 2 bases remained unmatched. Germline lookup yields CDR1 MNHEY and CDR2 SVGAGI. The length of the CDR3 is 15 residues. The CDR3 DNA sequence: TGTGCCAGCAGGCCTAGCGGGGGCTCCTACAATGAGCAGTTCTTC. This sequence encodes CASRPSGGSYNEQFF.

The chain has TRBV4-2 and TRBJ2-1, with 11 bases aligning to TRBD2. The CDR3 runs to 16 residues. The germline V gene has CDR1 LGHNA and CDR2 YNFKEQ. V was clipped by 0 bases and J by 9 bases; unmatched bases: 7. The CDR3 DNA follows: TGTGCCAGCAGCCAAGAACTAGCGGGAGTGGAGGGTGAGCAGTTCTTC. Translation gives CASSQELAGVEGEQFF.

The V call is TRBV20-1, the J call TRBJ2-3, with D perhaps matching TRBD2 (6 bases). V was pared by 3 bases and J by 3 bases, with 13 bases between. This CDR3 has 14 amino acids. The germline V gene encodes CDR1 DFQATT and CDR2 SNEGSKA (reference sequence). Here the CDR3 DNA reads TGCAGTGCTAGTATCGGGAGAGGTACAGATACGCAGTATTTT. This translates into CSASIGRGTDTQYF.

The rearrangement links TRBV11-2 to TRBJ2-5; 8 nucleotides match TRBD2. J was trimmed by 7 bases and V by 0 bases; bases with no gene match: 4. Germline CDR1 is SGHAT and CDR2 is FQNNGV. The CDR3 is 14 residues long. CDR3 DNA sequence: TGTGCCAGCAGCTTAGAATTAGCGGGAAGGACCCAGTACTTC. Its protein is CASSLELAGRTQYF.

The V and J genes are TRBV7-6 and TRBJ1-3, with TRBD1 identical over 8 bases. The CDR3 covers 20 residues. Germline CDR1 reads SGHVS; CDR2 reads FNYEAQ. With 4 bases clipped from V and 4 bases from J, the junction kept 21 bases outside the gene matches. The CDR3 bases are TGTGCCAGCAGCTCTTTACCAAACCAACCGGGACAGGCGGAAGGAAACACCATATATTTT. Its protein is CASSSLPNQPGQAEGNTIYF.

The rearrangement links TRBV6-6 to TRBJ1-5; no reliable D call. The CDR3 is 14 residues long. V lost 2 bases and J 3 bases, leaving 8 bases between the germline ends. Germline V gene data show CDR1 as MNHNY and CDR2 as SVGAGI (reference sequence). CDR3 sequence: CASSYAELNQPQHF. The CDR3, as DNA: TGTGCCAGCAGTTACGCGGAGCTCAATCAGCCCCAGCATTTT.

The chain is built from TRBV2 and TRBJ2-1; D possibly corresponds to TRBD1 (6 bases). The CDR3 loop spans 14 amino acids. Per the germline V gene, CDR1 is SNHLY and CDR2 is FYNNEI. Trimming took 6 bases from V and 6 from J, leaving 15 bases between them. CDR3 DNA sequence: TGTGCCAGCAGGTATAGTACAGGGCTCAATGAGCAGTTCTTC. Translated: CASRYSTGLNEQFF.

This chain joins TRBV5-1 and TRBJ2-5, with D tentatively TRBD2 (6 bases). V was clipped by 0 bases and J by 4 bases, with 13 bases between them. CDR1 and CDR2 (germline): SGHRS, YFSETQ. The CDR3 is 15 amino acids. The CDR3 bases are TGCGCCAGCAGCTTGGGGGGACTCGACGGAGAGACCCAGTACTTC. Translating it yields CASSLGGLDGETQYF.

V is TRBV3-1 (or the pseudogene TRBV3-2) and J is TRBJ2-7, with a possible D match to TRBD2 (5 bases). The CDR3 is made up of 12 amino acids. V was clipped by 3 bases and J by 6 bases, with 9 bases between them. Germline CDR1 reads LGHDT; CDR2 reads YNNKEL (reference sequence). The CDR3 protein is CASSHTRSEQYF. The CDR3, as DNA: TGTGCCAGCAGCCATACTAGATCCGAGCAGTACTTC.

V and J are TRBV19 and TRBJ1-4; D might be TRBD1 (5 bases). The germline gives CDR1 LNHDA, CDR2 SQIVND (reference sequence). Trimming cost V 4 bases and J 10 bases, with 10 bases left between them. The CDR3 has 12 residues. CDR3 nucleotides: TGTGCCAGTAGTACAGGGTCCGGAAAACTGTTTTTT. As protein: CASSTGSGKLFF.

The rearrangement uses TRBV5-1 and TRBJ1-6; 7 positions agree with TRBD1. V dropped 3 bases and J dropped 5; count of bases not matched to a gene: 8. The CDR3 is 16 amino acids. The germline gives CDR1 SGHRS, CDR2 YFSETQ. The CDR3 DNA reads as TGCGCCAGCAGCTGGCCGGAAGGGACAGATAATTCACCCCTCCACTTT. This encodes CASSWPEGTDNSPLHF. Full variable domain (rest looked up from reference TRBV5-1 and TRBJ1-6): KAGVTQTPRYLIKTRGQQVTLSCSPISGHRSVSWYQQTPGQGLQFLFEYFSETQRNKGNFPGRFSGRQFSNSRSEMNVSTLELGDSALYLCASSWPEGTDNSPLHFGNGTRLTVT.